This TCR beta chain appears in the sequencing data of a study of memory CD8 T cells in hepatitis C reinfection. Study at large: Reinfection meant HCV RNA positivity after two negatives ≥60 days apart.

The time point was: peak reinfection, 3 to 8 weeks after reinfection detection. Sorted cells were sequenced directly ex vivo without any in vitro expansion. Data came from immunoSEQ multiplex PCR; TCRdb stores just in-frame clones and leaves some out. This sample carries fewer than 50,000 clones, around nine tenths of them seen once, and the ten largest clones take approximately 1.2%. Germline CDR1 reads SQVTM; CDR2 reads ANQGSEA. V dropped 4 bases and J dropped 3; count of bases not matched to a gene: 2. The CDR3 has 13 residues. This clonotype originated in a young man with hepatitis C virus infection. The chain employs TRBV29-1 and TRBJ2-1, with 8 bases aligning to TRBD2. Sequencing was done on a sample of naive CD8+ T cells sorted from blood. The CDR3: CSVARGGYNEQFF. The CDR3 DNA reads as TGCAGCGTTGCCCGGGGGGGCTACAATGAGCAGTTCTTC.